Listed here are 11 T cell receptor beta chains from one sample, sequenced in a study of blood T cells in healthy people across ages. With a J-beta primer mix and a sample-barcoded 5' primer, a second PCR ran about 6 to 11 cycles. Each CDR3 protein is one row after TCRdb ran MiXCR on the 5' RACE reads. This repertoire shows 730,000 or so distinct CDR3 sequences, 35% to 50% found once; its top ten account for around 30%. The sequenced material came from blood. These receptors all come from a man at least 80 years old in good health.

The gene calls are TRBV3-1 and TRBJ2-4; 7 bases are shared with TRBD2. The CDR3 runs to 14 residues. After removal of 1 base from V and 5 bases from J, the junction contained 2 bases not matched to a gene. CDR1 and CDR2 (germline): LGHDT, YNNKEL (reference sequence). CDR3 residues: CASSQALAENIQYF. Written as DNA, the CDR3 is TGTGCCAGCAGCCAAGCCCTAGCGGAAAACATTCAGTACTTC.

This clonotype came up a few times. The CDR3, as DNA: TGTGCCAGCAGCTATGAGGGGGCGTACCAAGAGACCCAGTACTTC. Amino acid sequence: CASSYEGAYQETQYF. The rearrangement uses TRBV11-2 and TRBJ2-5; 7 bases fit TRBD1. Looked up from germline, CDR1 is SGHAT and CDR2 is FQNNGV. V was clipped by 4 bases and J by 0 bases; unmatched bases: 5. This CDR3 comprises 15 residues.

A few counts support this clonotype. The genes are TRBV29-1 and TRBJ2-1; 11 positions match TRBD1. CDR1 and CDR2 (germline): SQVTM, ANQGSEA. The CDR3 has 17 residues. V lost 0 bases, J lost 6 bases, and 10 bases stayed unmatched. The chain's CDR3 is CSVEDPWGTGGGNEQFF. The CDR3 bases are TGCAGCGTTGAAGATCCTTGGGGGACAGGGGGAGGCAATGAGCAGTTCTTC.

The table lists this clonotype with a few counts. The chain combines TRBV6-2 or TRBV6-3 with TRBJ2-1, with 9 bases fitting TRBD2. J gave up 8 bases and V 4 bases, and 9 bases lay outside the gene matches. Germline assignment: CDR1 MNHEY and CDR2 SVGEGT. CDR3 length: 15 amino acids. This CDR3 is CASSSLAGLGDEQFF. The CDR3 nucleotides read TGTGCCAGCAGTTCGCTAGCGGGGTTGGGAGATGAGCAGTTCTTC.

In the case of this clonotype: The junction differs from germline at one of its ends, possibly a read error. V gene TRBV4-3 combines with J gene TRBJ2-1, with TRBD2 identical over 9 bases. CDR1 LGHNA and CDR2 YSLEER come from the germline V gene. CDR3 length: 17 amino acids. The CDR3 region has the DNA TGCGCCGGCAGCCAAGGTGCTAGCGGGGTTCCACCGGTGCAGCAGTTCTTC. It translates to CAGSQGASGVPPVQQFF.

The sample holds a few counts of this clonotype. This chain joins TRBV20-1 and TRBJ1-5, with D possibly being TRBD1 (5 bases). From germline, CDR1 is DFQATT and CDR2 SNEGSKA (reference sequence). Trimming took off 7 bases at V and 7 bases at J, with 17 bases between the two ends. This CDR3 region has 13 residues. CDR3 amino acids: CSGTQAGSQPQHF. CDR3 nucleotide sequence: TGCAGTGGTACACAGGCAGGTAGCCAGCCCCAGCATTTT.

The chain uses TRBV9 and TRBJ2-1; 13 nucleotides agree with TRBD2. The CDR3 runs 15 residues. Unmatched junction bases numbered 11, after V lost 4 bases and J lost 13 bases. Germline assignment: CDR1 SGDLS and CDR2 YYNGEE. CDR3 amino acids: CASSPRTSGSQTQFF. The CDR3 bases are TGTGCCAGCAGCCCCAGGACTAGCGGGAGTCAGACCCAGTTCTTC.

V gene TRBV20-1 combines with J gene TRBJ2-5, with D perhaps TRBD2 (5 bases). Per the germline V gene, CDR1 is DFQATT and CDR2 is SNEGSKA (reference sequence). The CDR3 runs to 11 residues. V was trimmed by 7 bases and J by 7 bases, leaving 13 bases between them. CDR3 nucleotide sequence: TGCAGTGGTACTTCCGAGGGGACCCAGTACTTC. This gives the protein CSGTSEGTQYF.

This clonotype has more than one count but fewer than ten. This chain links TRBV5-1 with TRBJ1-2, with 8 bases aligning to TRBD1. The V segment lost 1 base and the J segment 4 bases; nucleotides outside the gene matches: 6. The germline V gene encodes CDR1 SGHRS and CDR2 YFSETQ. The length of the CDR3 is 15 residues. This CDR3 is CASSLSPGQAYGYTF. The CDR3, as DNA: TGCGCCAGCAGCTTGTCCCCGGGACAGGCCTATGGCTACACCTTC.

This clonotype was observed a handful of times. This may be a read error: a much more frequent sequence differs by one nucleotide. The chain recombines TRBV5-1 with TRBJ2-1, with 11 bases aligning to TRBD2. The J call may be wrong; the DNA end is better matched by TRBJ2-7. This CDR3 has 18 amino acids. Germline assignment: CDR1 SGHRS and CDR2 YFSETQ. The CDR3 sequence is CASSLDVGLAGGYNEQYF. For the CDR3, the DNA is TGCGCCAGCAGCTTGGACGTAGGACTAGCGGGCGGCTACAATGAGCAGTACTTC.

Written as DNA, the CDR3 is TGCAGTGCCACAGACGAACCCAGATACAATGAGCAGTTCTTC. Translation: CSATDEPRYNEQFF. The chain links TRBV20-1 to TRBJ2-1; D not resolved. Germline V gene sequence: CDR1 DFQATT, CDR2 SNEGSKA (reference sequence). Trimming took off 6 bases at V and 4 bases at J, with 16 bases between the two ends. The CDR3 has 14 amino acids.